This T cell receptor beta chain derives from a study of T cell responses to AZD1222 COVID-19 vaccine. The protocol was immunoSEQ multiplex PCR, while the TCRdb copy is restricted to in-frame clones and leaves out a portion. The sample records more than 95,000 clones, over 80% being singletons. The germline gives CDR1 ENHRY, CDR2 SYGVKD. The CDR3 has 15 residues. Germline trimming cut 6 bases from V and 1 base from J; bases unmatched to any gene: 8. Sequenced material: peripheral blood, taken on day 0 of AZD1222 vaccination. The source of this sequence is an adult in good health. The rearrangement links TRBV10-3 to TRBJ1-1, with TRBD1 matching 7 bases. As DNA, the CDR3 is TGTGCCATCAGGTCGCACAGGGGTGAGAACACTGAAGCTTTCTTT. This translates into CAIRSHRGENTEAFF.